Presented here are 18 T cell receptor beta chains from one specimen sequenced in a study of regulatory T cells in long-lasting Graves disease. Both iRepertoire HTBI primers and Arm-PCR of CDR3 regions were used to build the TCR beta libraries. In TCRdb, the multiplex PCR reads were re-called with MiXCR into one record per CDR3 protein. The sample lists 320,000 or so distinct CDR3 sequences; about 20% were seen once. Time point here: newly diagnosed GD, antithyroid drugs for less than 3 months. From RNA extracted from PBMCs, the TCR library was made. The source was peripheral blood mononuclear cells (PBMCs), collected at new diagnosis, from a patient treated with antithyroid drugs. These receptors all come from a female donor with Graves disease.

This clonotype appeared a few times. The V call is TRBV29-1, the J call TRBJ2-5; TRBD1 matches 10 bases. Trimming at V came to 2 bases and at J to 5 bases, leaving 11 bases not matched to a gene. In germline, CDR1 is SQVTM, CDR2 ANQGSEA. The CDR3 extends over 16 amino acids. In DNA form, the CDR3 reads TGCAGCGTTGAATCTGGGAGGGGACAGGGGTTCGAGACCCAGTACTTC. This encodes CSVESGRGQGFETQYF. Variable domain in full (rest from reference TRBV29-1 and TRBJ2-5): SAVISQKPSRDICQRGTSLTIQCQVDSQVTMMFWYRQQPGQSLTLIATANQGSEATYESGFVIDKFPISRPNLTFSTLTVSNMSPEDSSIYLCSVESGRGQGFETQYFGPGTRLLVL.

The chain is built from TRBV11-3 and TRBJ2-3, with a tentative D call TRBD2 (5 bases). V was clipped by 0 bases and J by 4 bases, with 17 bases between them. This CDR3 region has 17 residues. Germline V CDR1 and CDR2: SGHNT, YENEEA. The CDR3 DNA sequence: TGTGCCAGCAGCTTAGAAGTTTTGTACCGGGAAGCAGATACGCAGTATTTT. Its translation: CASSLEVLYREADTQYF.

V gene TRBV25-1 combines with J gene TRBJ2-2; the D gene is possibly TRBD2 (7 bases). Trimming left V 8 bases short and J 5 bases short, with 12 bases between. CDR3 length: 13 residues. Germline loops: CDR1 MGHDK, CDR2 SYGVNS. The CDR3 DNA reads TGTGCCAGCCGGGGGGCGGGAACCGGGGAGCTGTTTTTT. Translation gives CASRGAGTGELFF.

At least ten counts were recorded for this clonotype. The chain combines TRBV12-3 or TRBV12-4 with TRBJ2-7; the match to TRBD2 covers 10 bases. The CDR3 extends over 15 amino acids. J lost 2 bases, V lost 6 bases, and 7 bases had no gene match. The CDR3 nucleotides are TGTGCCAGCAGCCGACTAGCGGGCCGCCCCTACGAGCAGTACTTC. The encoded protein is CASSRLAGRPYEQYF.

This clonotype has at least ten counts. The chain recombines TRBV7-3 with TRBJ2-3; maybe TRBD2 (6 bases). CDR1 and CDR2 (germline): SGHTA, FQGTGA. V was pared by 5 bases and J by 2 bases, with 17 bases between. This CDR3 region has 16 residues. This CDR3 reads CASSPTGGLITDTQYF. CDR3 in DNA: TGTGCCAGCAGCCCCACCGGGGGACTGATCACAGATACGCAGTATTTT.

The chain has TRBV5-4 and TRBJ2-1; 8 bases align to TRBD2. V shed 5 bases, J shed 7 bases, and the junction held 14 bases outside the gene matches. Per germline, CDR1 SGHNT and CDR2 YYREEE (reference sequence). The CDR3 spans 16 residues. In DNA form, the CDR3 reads TGTGCCAGCAGTACCATTAACGGGAGGGCCGGGAATGAGCAGTTCTTC. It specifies CASSTINGRAGNEQFF.

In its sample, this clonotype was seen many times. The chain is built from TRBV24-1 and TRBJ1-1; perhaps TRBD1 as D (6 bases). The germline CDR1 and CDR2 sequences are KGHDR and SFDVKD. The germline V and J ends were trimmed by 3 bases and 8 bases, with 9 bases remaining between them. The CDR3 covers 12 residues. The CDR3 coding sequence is TGTGCCACCAGTGATCGTGACAGGGAAGCTTTCTTT. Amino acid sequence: CATSDRDREAFF.

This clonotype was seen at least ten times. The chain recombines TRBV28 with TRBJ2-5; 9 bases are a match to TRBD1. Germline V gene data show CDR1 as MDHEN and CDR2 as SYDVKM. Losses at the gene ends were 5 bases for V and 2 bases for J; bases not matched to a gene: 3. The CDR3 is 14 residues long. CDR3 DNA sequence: TGTGCCAGCAGTGCCGGGACAGGGCAAGAGACCCAGTACTTC. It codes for CASSAGTGQETQYF.

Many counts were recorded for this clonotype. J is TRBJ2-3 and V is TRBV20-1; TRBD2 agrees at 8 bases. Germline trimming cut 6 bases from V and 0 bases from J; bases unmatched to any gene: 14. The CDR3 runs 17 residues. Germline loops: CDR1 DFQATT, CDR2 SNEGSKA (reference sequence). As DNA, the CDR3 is TGCAGTGCCCGGGGGGGAGGGCACGGGAGAAGCACAGATACGCAGTATTTT. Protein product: CSARGGGHGRSTDTQYF.

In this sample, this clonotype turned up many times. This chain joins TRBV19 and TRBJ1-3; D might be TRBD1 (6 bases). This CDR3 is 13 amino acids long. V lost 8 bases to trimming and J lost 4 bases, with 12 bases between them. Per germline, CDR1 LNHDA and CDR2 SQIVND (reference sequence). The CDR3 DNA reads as TGTGCCAGTGACACAGGGTTCGGAAACACCATATATTTT. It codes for CASDTGFGNTIYF. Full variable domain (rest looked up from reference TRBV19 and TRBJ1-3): DGGITQSPKYLFRKEGQNVTLSCEQNLNHDAMYWYRQDPGQGLRLIYYSQIVNDFQKGDIAEGYSVSREKKESFPLTVTSAQKNPTAFYLCASDTGFGNTIYFGEGSWLTVV.

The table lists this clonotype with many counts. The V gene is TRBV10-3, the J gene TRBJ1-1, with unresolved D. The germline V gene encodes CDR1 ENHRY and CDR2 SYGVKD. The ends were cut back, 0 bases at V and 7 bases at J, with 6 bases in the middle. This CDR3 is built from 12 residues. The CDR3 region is CAISESSNEAFF. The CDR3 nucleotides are TGTGCCATCAGTGAGTCGAGCAATGAAGCTTTCTTT.

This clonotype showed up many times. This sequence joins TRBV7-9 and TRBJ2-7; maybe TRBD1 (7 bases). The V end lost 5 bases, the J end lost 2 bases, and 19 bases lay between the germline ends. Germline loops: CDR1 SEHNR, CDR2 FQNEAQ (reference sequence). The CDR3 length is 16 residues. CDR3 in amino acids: CASSRIAGTDPYEQYF. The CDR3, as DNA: TGTGCCAGCAGCCGAATCGCGGGGACAGATCCCTACGAGCAGTACTTC.

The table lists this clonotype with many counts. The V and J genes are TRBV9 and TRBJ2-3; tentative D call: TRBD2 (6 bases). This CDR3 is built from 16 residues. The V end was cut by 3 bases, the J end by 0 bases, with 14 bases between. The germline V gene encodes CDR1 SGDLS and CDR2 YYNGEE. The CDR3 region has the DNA TGTGCCAGCAGCGAATGGGGCGGGGACAGCACAGATACGCAGTATTTT. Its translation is CASSEWGGDSTDTQYF.

The CDR3 loop reads CASGLVCGYTF. The DNA for the CDR3 is TGTGCTAGTGGTTTGGTATGTGGCTACACCTTC. This chain connects TRBV12-5 to TRBJ1-2; D gene unclear. With 0 bases removed from V and 7 bases from J, the gap between germline ends came to 3 bases. This CDR3 is 11 amino acids long. Per the germline V gene, CDR1 is LGHNT and CDR2 is FRNRAP. Looking up the rest from reference TRBV12-5 and TRBJ1-2 gives the full variable domain: DARVTQTPRHKVTEMGQEVTMRCQPILGHNTVFWYRQTMMQGLELLAYFRNRAPLDDSGMPKDRFSAEMPDATLATLKIQPSEPRDSAVYFCASGLVCGYTFGSGTRLTVV.

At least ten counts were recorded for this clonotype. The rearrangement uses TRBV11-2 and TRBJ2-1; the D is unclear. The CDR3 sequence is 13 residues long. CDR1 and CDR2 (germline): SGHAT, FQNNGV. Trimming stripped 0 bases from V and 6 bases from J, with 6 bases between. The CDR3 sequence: CASSLDVGNEQFF. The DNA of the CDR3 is TGTGCCAGCAGCTTAGATGTTGGCAATGAGCAGTTCTTC.

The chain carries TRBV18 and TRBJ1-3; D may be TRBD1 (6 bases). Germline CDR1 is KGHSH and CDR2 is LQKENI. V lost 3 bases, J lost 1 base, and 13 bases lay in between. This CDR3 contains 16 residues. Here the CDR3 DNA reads TGTGCCAGCTCACCCCCGGGGGGCGCATCTGGAAACACCATATATTTT. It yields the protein CASSPPGGASGNTIYF.

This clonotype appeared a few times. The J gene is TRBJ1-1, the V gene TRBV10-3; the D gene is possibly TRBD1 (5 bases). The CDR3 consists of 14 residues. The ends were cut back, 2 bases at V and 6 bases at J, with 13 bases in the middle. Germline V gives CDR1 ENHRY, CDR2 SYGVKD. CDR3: CAISEGVGTPEAFF. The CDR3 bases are TGTGCCATCAGTGAGGGGGTGGGGACCCCTGAAGCTTTCTTT.

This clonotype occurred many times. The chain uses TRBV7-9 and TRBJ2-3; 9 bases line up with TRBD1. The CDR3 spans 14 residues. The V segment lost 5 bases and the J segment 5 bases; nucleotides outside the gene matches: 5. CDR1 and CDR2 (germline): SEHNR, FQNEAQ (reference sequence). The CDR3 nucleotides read TGTGCCAGCAGCCTCGGGACAGGGAGAGATACGCAGTATTTT. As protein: CASSLGTGRDTQYF.